Listed below are T cell receptor beta chains from one sample, sequenced in a study of blood T cell repertoires in COVID-19. This table comes from immunoSEQ multiplex PCR, and its TCRdb copy is limited to in-frame clones, with some not included. The sample gives under 450,000 clones, 75% to 90% of which show up once; 1.5% to 1.9% is in the top ten. Sequenced sample: peripheral blood. These receptors originate from a middle-aged woman with COVID-19, enrolled during active disease. The CDR3 runs from the conserved cysteine through the conserved F or W.

j_call,v_call,cdr3_aa
TRBJ1-6,TRBV13,CASSWGPQGGDSPLHF
TRBJ1-2,TRBV11-2,CASSQRTVNPYGYTF
TRBJ2-7,TRBV28,CASSTGLDYEQYF
TRBJ1-2,TRBV27,CASSLSLQGRNYGYTF
TRBJ1-6,TRBV15,CATSRALVEYSPLHF
TRBJ1-1,TRBV28,CASSPGGPGTEAFF
TRBJ2-2,TRBV28,CASSRTGREELFF
TRBJ2-2,TRBV28,CASSLWGATPRTGELFF
TRBJ1-4,TRBV19,CASSIGGVSGKLFF
TRBJ2-2,TRBV10-3,CAIRQGGGANTGELFF
TRBJ2-3,TRBV7-2,CASSFWTSGSFTDTQYF
TRBJ1-5,TRBV6-2/TRBV6-3,CASSYSRTGFLPNQPQHF
TRBJ2-7,TRBV5-4,CASSPRVRPRSSYEQYF
TRBJ1-2,TRBV28,CASSSQLRNYGYTF
TRBJ2-3,TRBV9,CASSVVLAGNTDTQYF
TRBJ1-6,TRBV19,CASSIRAGQVQVSPLHF
TRBJ2-1,TRBV11-1,CASSLAGGQRNEQFF
TRBJ2-7,TRBV4-1,CASSQGQDSSYEQYF
TRBJ1-5,TRBV5-1,CASSLGTGVGIDQPQHF